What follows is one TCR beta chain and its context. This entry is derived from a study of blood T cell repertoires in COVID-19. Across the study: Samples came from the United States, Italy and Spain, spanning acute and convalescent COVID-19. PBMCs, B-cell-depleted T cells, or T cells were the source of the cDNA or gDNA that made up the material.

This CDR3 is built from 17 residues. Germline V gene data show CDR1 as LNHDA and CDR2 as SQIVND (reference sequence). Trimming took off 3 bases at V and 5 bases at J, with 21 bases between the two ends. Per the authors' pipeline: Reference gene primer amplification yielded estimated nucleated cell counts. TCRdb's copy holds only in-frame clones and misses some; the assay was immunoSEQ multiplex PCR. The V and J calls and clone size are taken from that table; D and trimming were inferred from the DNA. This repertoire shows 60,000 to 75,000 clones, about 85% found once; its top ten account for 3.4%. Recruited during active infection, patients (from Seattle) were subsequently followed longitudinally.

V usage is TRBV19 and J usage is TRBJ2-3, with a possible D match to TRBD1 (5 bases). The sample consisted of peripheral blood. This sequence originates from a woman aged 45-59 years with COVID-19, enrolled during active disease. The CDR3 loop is CASSMRGRVGVRDTQYF. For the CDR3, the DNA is TGTGCCAGTAGTATGAGAGGCAGGGTAGGGGTTAGAGATACGCAGTATTTT.